These 3 T cell receptor beta chains came from one sample sequenced in a study of blood T cell repertoires in COVID-19. Data came from immunoSEQ multiplex PCR; TCRdb stores just in-frame clones and leaves some out. The table records roughly 200,000 clones, approximately 85% of them present only once. The sequenced sample was peripheral blood. These TCRs come from a human donor with active or convalescent COVID-19. The donor label of this sample is uncertain.

The chain is built from TRBV12-3 or TRBV12-4 and TRBJ2-7; D may be TRBD2 (6 bases). The CDR3 has 12 amino acids. With 4 bases removed from V and 4 bases from J, the gap between germline ends came to 8 bases. The CDR3 is CASSWDFYEQYF. In DNA form, the CDR3 reads TGTGCCAGCAGTTGGGACTTTTACGAGCAGTACTTC.

V is TRBV6-2 or TRBV6-3 and J is TRBJ1-5; D is unclear. Per the germline V gene, CDR1 is MNHEY and CDR2 is SVGEGT. The CDR3 totals 13 residues. The V end was cut by 4 bases, the J end by 2 bases, with 6 bases between. CDR3 in amino acids: CASSWRGNQPQHF. The CDR3 region has the DNA TGTGCCAGCAGTTGGCGGGGCAATCAGCCCCAGCATTTT.

V gene TRBV11-2 combines with J gene TRBJ2-3, with TRBD2 identical over 11 bases. CDR1 SGHAT and CDR2 FQNNGV come from the germline V gene. There are 16 residues in the CDR3. J was trimmed by 2 bases and V by 3 bases; bases with no gene match: 4. This CDR3 reads CASSFASGGITDTQYF. The CDR3, as DNA: TGTGCCAGCAGCTTCGCTAGCGGGGGGATCACAGATACGCAGTATTTT.